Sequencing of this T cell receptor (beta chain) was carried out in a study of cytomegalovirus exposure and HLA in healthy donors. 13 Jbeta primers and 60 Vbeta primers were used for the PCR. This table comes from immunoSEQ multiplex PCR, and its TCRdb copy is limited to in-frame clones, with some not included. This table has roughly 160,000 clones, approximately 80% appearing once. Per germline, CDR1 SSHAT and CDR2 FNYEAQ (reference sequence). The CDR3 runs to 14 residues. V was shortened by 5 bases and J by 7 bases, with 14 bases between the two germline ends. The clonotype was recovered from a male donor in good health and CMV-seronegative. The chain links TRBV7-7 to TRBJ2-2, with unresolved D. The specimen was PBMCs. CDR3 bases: TGTGCCAGCAGCGAAAGTACAAGAAACGGGGAGCTGTTTTTT. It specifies CASSESTRNGELFF.